Reported below is one T cell receptor (beta chain). Its target is unknown. These data originate in a study of CXCR3-negative and CXCR3-positive naive CD8 T cells. 5' RACE that incorporated UMI labels was used to prepare the TRB cDNA libraries. From its re-call of the 5' RACE reads, TCRdb lists each CDR3 protein once, without DNA. The table lists 45,000 to 65,000 distinct CDR3 sequences, with about 1.6% in the top ten. Notes on the study in general: For naive cells, CXCR3-negative and CXCR3-positive subsets had similar TRBV-TRBJ usage; for memory cells, usage differed. Hydrophobicity was higher for TRB CDR3s found in CXCR3-positive naive cells than in CXCR3-negative naive cells.

With more than 250,000 cells each, the CD8+ T cell subsets were individually sorted in triplicate. CD45RO-CCR7+CD27+CD95- marked naive CD8+ T cells. This clonotype was sampled from a human donor in good health. Some clones in this sample may be carry-over from other donors' samples. The sample was naive CXCR3- CD8+ T cells from blood. Subset here: CD45RO-CCR7+CD27+CD95- naive CD8+ T cells lacking CXCR3 (TNR3-).

The CDR3 loop reads CATSRDVWAGTEAFF. This chain joins TRBV15 and TRBJ1-1. CDR1 LNHNV and CDR2 YYDKDF come from the germline V gene (reference sequence). The CDR3 length is 15 residues.